A single sample is the source of the 9 T cell receptor beta chains below, sequenced in a study of shared clonotypes between healthy human individuals. This table comes from immunoSEQ multiplex PCR, and its TCRdb copy is limited to in-frame clones, with some not included. The sample has around 1,900,000 clones, just over 90% seen once; the top ten hold more than 1.5%. CD45RO-negative, CCR7-selected cells formed the naive CD8 fraction, which excluded terminally differentiated effector memory CD45RA+ cells. Sequenced: naive CD8+ T cells from PBMCs. All receptors derive from a man aged 18 to 29 in good health. Some clones in this sample may be carry-over from other donors' samples.

A few counts support this clone. The V and J genes are TRBV14 and TRBJ2-2; tentative D call: TRBD1 (5 bases). Trimming shortened V by 3 bases and J by 2 bases, and 10 bases separated the two germline ends. The germline V gene encodes CDR1 SGHDN and CDR2 FVKESK. The CDR3 has 15 amino acids. The chain's CDR3 is CASSQRDSNTGELFF. The CDR3, as DNA: TGTGCCAGCAGCCAGCGAGACAGTAACACCGGGGAGCTGTTTTTT.

Comments on this clone: The sample has other DNA sequences that encode this CDR3 too. The chain carries TRBV13 and TRBJ2-7; 11 bases align to TRBD1. Germline values: CDR1 PRHDT, CDR2 FYEKMQ (reference sequence). This CDR3 comprises 15 residues. The V gene end was trimmed by 5 bases and the J gene end by 2 bases; junction bases not matched to a gene: 5. CDR3 bases: TGTGCCAGCAGCCCCGCGGGACAGGGGGCCTACGAGCAGTACTTC. Its protein is CASSPAGQGAYEQYF.

The V call is TRBV5-5, the J call TRBJ1-1; D is unresolved. Trimming cost V 0 bases and J 0 bases, with 6 bases left between them. The CDR3 spans 14 residues. The germline V gene encodes CDR1 SGHKS and CDR2 YYEKEE (reference sequence). CDR3: CASSLGVMNTEAFF. In DNA form, the CDR3 reads TGTGCCAGCAGCTTGGGAGTAATGAACACTGAAGCTTTCTTT. Combining the CDR3 with reference TRBV5-5 and TRBJ1-1 gives the whole variable domain DAGVTQSPTHLIKTRGQQVTLRCSPISGHKSVSWYQQVLGQGPQFIFQYYEKEERGRGNFPDRFSARQFPNYSSELNVNALLLGDSALYLCASSLGVMNTEAFFGQGTRLTVV.

The rearrangement uses TRBV11-2 and TRBJ2-3, with TRBD1 matching 7 bases. The length of the CDR3 is 15 residues. Germline V lookup: CDR1 SGHAT, CDR2 FQNNGV. The V and J ends lost 6 bases and 2 bases, in that order; junction bases with no gene match: 8. In DNA form, the CDR3 reads TGTGCCAGCAGTTCCTCGGACAGGTACACAGATACGCAGTATTTT. This codes for CASSSSDRYTDTQYF.

The rearrangement links TRBV7-9 to TRBJ2-1, with D possibly TRBD2 on 6 matching bases. CDR1 and CDR2 from the germline V gene are SEHNR and FQNEAQ (reference sequence). There are 14 residues in the CDR3. The V end was cut by 4 bases, the J end by 3 bases, with 10 bases between. CDR3: CASSSGGYYNEQFF. CDR3 sequence (DNA): TGTGCCAGCAGCTCTGGGGGGTACTACAATGAGCAGTTCTTC. Combining the CDR3 with reference TRBV7-9 and TRBJ2-1 gives the whole variable domain DTGVSQNPRHKITKRGQNVTFRCDPISEHNRLYWYRQTLGQGPEFLTYFQNEAQLEKSRLLSDRFSAERPKGSFSTLEIQRTEQGDSAMYLCASSSGGYYNEQFFGPGTRLTVL.

The CDR3 loop reads CASSHTTSSVAYEQYF. For the CDR3, the DNA is TGCGCCAGCAGCCACACAACTAGCAGTGTGGCCTACGAGCAGTACTTC. The gene calls are TRBV4-1 and TRBJ2-7, with a tentative D call TRBD2 (6 bases). Germline assignment: CDR1 MGHRA and CDR2 YSYEKL. V shed 3 bases and J shed 2 bases, with 17 bases lying between them. The CDR3 runs 16 residues.

This clone was observed once. The chain has TRBV2 and TRBJ2-5; D remains unclear. The germline V gene has CDR1 SNHLY and CDR2 FYNNEI. Trimming took 3 bases from V and 2 from J, leaving 13 bases between them. The CDR3 extends over 15 amino acids. This CDR3 reads CASSEGRTPQETQYF. CDR3 sequence (DNA): TGTGCCAGCAGTGAGGGTAGGACCCCTCAAGAGACCCAGTACTTC.

V and J are TRBV7-9 and TRBJ2-1, with D unresolved. The ends were cut back, 8 bases at V and 1 base at J, with 6 bases in the middle. Germline V CDR1 and CDR2: SEHNR, FQNEAQ (reference sequence). The CDR3 has 12 amino acids. CDR3 nucleotides: TGTGCCAGCGGATTATCCTACAATGAGCAGTTCTTC. Protein: CASGLSYNEQFF.

The CDR3 loop is CASSVRGSGLLNSPLHF. CDR3 DNA: TGTGCCAGCAGTGTCCGAGGATCGGGGCTTTTGAATTCACCCCTCCACTTT. This sequence joins TRBV28 and TRBJ1-6, with D perhaps matching TRBD1 (5 bases). Germline V gene lookup returns CDR1 MDHEN and CDR2 SYDVKM. There are 17 residues in the CDR3. V lost 5 bases and J 7 bases, leaving 21 bases between the germline ends.